These 30 T cell receptor beta chains were sequenced from one sample in a study of cytomegalovirus exposure and HLA in healthy donors listed by TCRdb under 2017. Library preparation was by the immunoSEQ multiplex PCR assay. Entries here come from immuneACCESS through TCRdb and include only in-frame sequences with V and J called. Some clones fail to appear in such tables; in the studies checked, an unresolved V gene covers under half of the shortfall, and the cause of the remainder is unknown. A total of roughly 150,000 clones appear in this sample, around 85% of them only once. The ten largest clones capture 4.5% to 7% of the sample. Sample: PBMCs. Receptor source: a woman aged 25 to 39 in good health and CMV-seronegative.

This clone showed up just a few times. The chain carries TRBV13 and TRBJ1-6; D ambiguous. The CDR3 extends over 14 amino acids. Germline V gene sequence: CDR1 PRHDT, CDR2 FYEKMQ (reference sequence). Trimming removed 7 bases at V and 3 bases at J, with 10 bases between. The CDR3 sequence is CASTARDYNSPLHF. CDR3 DNA sequence: TGTGCCAGCACCGCTCGGGACTATAATTCACCCCTCCACTTT.

V usage is TRBV11-3 and J usage is TRBJ2-1, with 12 bases that match TRBD2. The CDR3 consists of 17 residues. Germline V gene lookup returns CDR1 SGHNT and CDR2 YENEEA. V gave up 2 bases and J gave up 5 bases; unmatched junction bases: 7. The CDR3 spells CASSLRGPSGRDNEQFF. The CDR3 bases are TGTGCCAGCAGCTTAAGGGGACCTAGCGGGAGGGACAATGAGCAGTTCTTC.

This rearrangement joins TRBV27 to TRBJ2-5; 12 bases line up with TRBD2. V dropped 6 bases and J dropped 5; count of bases not matched to a gene: 7. Per germline, CDR1 MNHEY and CDR2 SMNVEV (reference sequence). The CDR3 sequence is 15 residues long. This chain's CDR3 is CASSLGTSGWETQYF. CDR3 DNA: TGTGCCAGCAGCCTTGGGACTAGCGGGTGGGAGACCCAGTACTTC.

The chain links TRBV5-1 to TRBJ2-1, with TRBD2 matching 9 bases. Germline V CDR1 and CDR2: SGHRS, YFSETQ. V trimming: 6 bases; J trimming: 4 bases; junction bases outside the gene matches: 8. The CDR3 contains 15 residues. The CDR3 DNA is TGCGCCAGCACCCTTAGCGGGAGTAGTTACAATGAGCAGTTCTTC. Its protein product is CASTLSGSSYNEQFF.

As concerns this clone: This same CDR3 is encoded by further DNA sequences in the sample. The chain combines TRBV5-4 with TRBJ2-3; TRBD2 matches 9 bases. The CDR3 consists of 16 residues. The germline CDR1 and CDR2 sequences are SGHNT and YYREEE (reference sequence). Trimming cost V 4 bases and J 3 bases; bases outside gene matches: 9. The CDR3 coding sequence is TGTGCCAGCAGCATACCGCCGGGACTAGCAACAGATACGCAGTATTTT. This encodes CASSIPPGLATDTQYF.

The rearrangement links TRBV29-1 to TRBJ1-2; TRBD1 matches at 7 bases. This CDR3 contains 10 residues. V was clipped by 4 bases and J by 7 bases; unmatched bases: 0. Germline CDR1 reads SQVTM; CDR2 reads ANQGSEA. CDR3 sequence: CSVGQGGYTF. The CDR3 DNA reads as TGCAGCGTTGGACAGGGTGGCTACACCTTC.

V usage is TRBV6-1 and J usage is TRBJ2-7, with D perhaps matching TRBD1 (5 bases). The V gene's germline CDR1 is MNHNS and CDR2 SASEGT. There are 15 residues in the CDR3. V was shortened by 2 bases and J by 1 base, with 12 bases between the two germline ends. CDR3 amino acids: CASSEKGLPSYEQYF. Here the CDR3 DNA reads TGTGCCAGCAGTGAAAAGGGGTTACCTTCCTACGAGCAGTACTTC.

This chain links TRBV29-1 with TRBJ2-1, with D possibly matching TRBD2 (6 bases). The V gene lost 1 base and the J gene lost 10 bases, with 23 bases spanning the gap. This CDR3 comprises 16 residues. CDR1 SQVTM and CDR2 ANQGSEA come from the germline V gene. The CDR3 DNA is TGCAGCGTTGAAGGGGGGGTAACAGCTTTTAGGGGAGAGCAGTTCTTC. Amino acids: CSVEGGVTAFRGEQFF.

The chain recombines TRBV5-4 with TRBJ2-5; weak D call: TRBD1 (5 bases). The CDR3 extends over 17 amino acids. Looked up from germline, CDR1 is SGHNT and CDR2 is YYREEE (reference sequence). The germline V and J ends were trimmed by 2 bases and 0 bases, with 17 bases remaining between them. CDR3: CASSFLRTRRNQETQYF. CDR3 in DNA: TGTGCCAGCAGCTTCCTTCGGACAAGAAGAAACCAAGAGACCCAGTACTTC.

The chain has TRBV4-3 and TRBJ1-1; no definite D call. CDR3 size: 13 residues. V lost 3 bases, J lost 4 bases, and 9 bases lay in between. Germline V gene data show CDR1 as LGHNA and CDR2 as YSLEER. Here the CDR3 reads CASSQNSFTEAFF. In nucleotides, the CDR3 is TGCGCCAGCAGCCAGAACAGTTTCACTGAAGCTTTCTTT.

The CDR3 nucleotides read TGTGCCAGCAGGGGGGACTCGAACACCGGGGAGCTGTTTTTT. Translation gives CASRGDSNTGELFF. The V gene is TRBV11-2, the J gene TRBJ2-2; possibly TRBD2 for D (6 bases). The V end lost 6 bases, the J end lost 0 bases, and 8 bases lay between the germline ends. The CDR3 is made up of 14 amino acids. The germline gives CDR1 SGHAT, CDR2 FQNNGV. Based on the CDR3 plus reference TRBV11-2 and TRBJ2-2, the full variable domain is EAGVAQSPRYKIIEKRQSVAFWCNPISGHATLYWYQQILGQGPKLLIQFQNNGVVDDSQLPKDRFSAERLKGVDSTLKIQPAKLEDSAVYLCASRGDSNTGELFFGEGSRLTVL.

The chain uses TRBV9 and TRBJ2-7; 7 bases fit TRBD1. V was pared by 5 bases and J by 3 bases, with 5 bases of the junction left unmatched. This CDR3 region has 13 residues. In germline, CDR1 is SGDLS, CDR2 YYNGEE. CDR3 in amino acids: CASSRDSSYEQYF. The CDR3 DNA reads TGTGCCAGCAGTAGGGACAGCAGCTACGAGCAGTACTTC. Complete variable domain (other parts from reference TRBV9 and TRBJ2-7): DSGVTQTPKHLITATGQRVTLRCSPRSGDLSVYWYQQSLDQGLQFLIQYYNGEERAKGNILERFSAQQFPDLHSELNLSSLELGDSALYFCASSRDSSYEQYFGPGTRLTVT.

J is TRBJ2-3 and V is TRBV28; D may correspond to TRBD1 or TRBD2 (5 bases each). This CDR3 is 18 amino acids long. Trimming cost V 1 base and J 0 bases, with 17 bases left between them. Germline V gene lookup returns CDR1 MDHEN and CDR2 SYDVKM. CDR3: CASSLSTGAAPSTDTQYF. The CDR3 nucleotides are TGTGCCAGCAGTTTATCCACCGGGGCCGCGCCTAGCACAGATACGCAGTATTTT. Based on the CDR3 plus reference TRBV28 and TRBJ2-3, the full variable domain is DVKVTQSSRYLVKRTGEKVFLECVQDMDHENMFWYRQDPGLGLRLIYFSYDVKMKEKGDIPEGYSVSREKKERFSLILESASTNQTSMYLCASSLSTGAAPSTDTQYFGPGTRLTVL.

The rearrangement links TRBV6-1 to TRBJ1-2, with D possibly matching TRBD1 (5 bases). Germline loops: CDR1 MNHNS, CDR2 SASEGT. V was pared by 5 bases and J by 3 bases, with 13 bases between. There are 14 residues in the CDR3. The CDR3 sequence is CASSIQGGYYGYTF. The CDR3, as DNA: TGTGCCAGCAGTATTCAGGGAGGCTACTATGGCTACACCTTC.

The gene calls are TRBV27 and TRBJ2-1; TRBD2 is a possible D gene (5 bases). Trimming cost V 5 bases and J 0 bases, with 11 bases left between them. Germline lookup yields CDR1 MNHEY and CDR2 SMNVEV (reference sequence). There are 15 residues in the CDR3. CDR3 sequence (DNA): TGTGCCAGCAGTCTCACTAGAGGCTCCTACAATGAGCAGTTCTTC. This translates into CASSLTRGSYNEQFF.

The chain links TRBV18 to TRBJ1-1, with D perhaps TRBD1 (6 bases). The V end lost 5 bases, the J end lost 0 bases, and 10 bases lay between the germline ends. Germline CDR1 KGHSH, CDR2 LQKENI. The CDR3 extends over 14 amino acids. CDR3: CASSTGTMNTEAFF. Here the CDR3 DNA reads TGTGCCAGCTCAACGGGGACAATGAACACTGAAGCTTTCTTT. The variable domain in full, with the rest retrieved from reference TRBV18 and TRBJ1-1, is NAGVMQNPRHLVRRRGQEARLRCSPMKGHSHVYWYRQLPEEGLKFMVYLQKENIIDESGMPKERFSAEFPKEGPSILRIQQVVRGDSAAYFCASSTGTMNTEAFFGQGTRLTVV.

The chain links TRBV30 to TRBJ2-7; 7 positions agree with TRBD1. The J segment lost 7 bases and the V segment lost 1 base, leaving 4 bases of the junction unmatched. The CDR3 extends over 12 amino acids. CDR1 and CDR2 (germline): GTSNPN, SVGIG (reference sequence). CDR3 in amino acids: CAWSGPGGEQYF. In DNA, the CDR3 is TGTGCCTGGAGTGGTCCAGGGGGTGAGCAGTACTTC.

This clone was counted a single time. This sequence joins TRBV9 and TRBJ2-2; D is uncertain. Per germline, CDR1 SGDLS and CDR2 YYNGEE. This CDR3 has 12 amino acids. Trimming pared 1 base from V and 2 bases from J, leaving 0 bases between. This CDR3 reads CASSVNTGELFF. As DNA, the CDR3 is TGTGCCAGCAGCGTAAACACCGGGGAGCTGTTTTTT.

The rearrangement joins TRBV27 to TRBJ1-1; D is unclear. Germline-derived CDR1 and CDR2 are MNHEY and SMNVEV (reference sequence). V lost 5 bases and J 1 base, leaving 14 bases between the germline ends. The CDR3 length is 15 residues. CDR3 in amino acids: CASSTPSAGNTEAFF. CDR3 in DNA: TGTGCCAGCAGTACCCCTTCGGCAGGGAACACTGAAGCTTTCTTT.

This chain connects TRBV19 to TRBJ2-2; D is tentatively TRBD1 or TRBD2 (5 bases each). The CDR3 consists of 15 residues. The germline CDR1 and CDR2 sequences are LNHDA and SQIVND (reference sequence). Trimming cost V 5 bases and J 1 base, with 11 bases left between them. This CDR3 is CASSLLGVNTGELFF. CDR3 DNA sequence: TGTGCCAGTAGTCTATTGGGGGTGAACACCGGGGAGCTGTTTTTT.

The chain carries TRBV5-6 and TRBJ2-6, with D perhaps matching TRBD1 or TRBD2 (5 bases each). Looked up from germline, CDR1 is SGHDT and CDR2 is YYEEEE. This CDR3 spans 17 amino acids. V was shortened by 3 bases and J by 0 bases, with 13 bases between the two germline ends. The CDR3 nucleotides read TGTGCCAGCAGCTCCAGACAGCGGACCTCTGGGGCCAACGTCCTGACTTTC. It specifies CASSSRQRTSGANVLTF.

The chain is built from TRBV5-6 and TRBJ2-2; 8 bases are shared with TRBD2. V was clipped by 4 bases and J by 2 bases; unmatched bases: 4. This CDR3 contains 15 residues. Germline V gene sequence: CDR1 SGHDT, CDR2 YYEEEE. CDR3 sequence: CASSGGLGNTGELFF. CDR3 DNA sequence: TGTGCCAGCAGCGGGGGACTAGGTAACACCGGGGAGCTGTTTTTT. Full variable domain (rest looked up from reference TRBV5-6 and TRBJ2-2): DAGVTQSPTHLIKTRGQQVTLRCSPKSGHDTVSWYQQALGQGPQFIFQYYEEEERQRGNFPDRFSGHQFPNYSSELNVNALLLGDSALYLCASSGGLGNTGELFFGEGSRLTVL.

V gene TRBV6-5 combines with J gene TRBJ1-5; TRBD1 might be the D (6 bases). The CDR3 loop spans 16 amino acids. Germline CDR1 and CDR2: MNHEY and SVGAGI. The germline V and J ends were trimmed by 4 bases and 3 bases, with 16 bases remaining between them. In DNA, the CDR3 is TGTGCCAGCAGTTTACGATCAGACAGGATCAATCAGCCCCAGCATTTT. This translates into CASSLRSDRINQPQHF.

The chain links TRBV27 to TRBJ1-5, with unresolved D. Looked up from germline, CDR1 is MNHEY and CDR2 is SMNVEV (reference sequence). This CDR3 comprises 16 residues. The V and J ends lost 7 bases and 1 base respectively, with 17 bases between them. CDR3 sequence: CASNTFEPLSNQPQHF. Here the CDR3 DNA reads TGTGCCAGCAACACTTTCGAACCCTTAAGCAATCAGCCCCAGCATTTT.

V gene TRBV5-1 combines with J gene TRBJ2-5; possible D gene TRBD1, 6 bases. The V gene's germline CDR1 is SGHRS and CDR2 YFSETQ. This CDR3 contains 14 residues. Trimming stripped 5 bases from V and 9 bases from J, with 20 bases between. CDR3 region: CASSSGAFGGPQYF. DNA of the CDR3: TGCGCCAGCAGTTCCGGGGCTTTTGGGGGCCCCCAGTACTTC.

This clone was seen only once. The chain carries TRBV2 and TRBJ2-5; 7 bases fit TRBD1. Losses at the gene ends were 7 bases for V and 5 bases for J; bases not matched to a gene: 7. Germline-derived CDR1 and CDR2 are SNHLY and FYNNEI. The CDR3 spans 13 residues. CDR3 nucleotide sequence: TGTGCCAGCACCATACAGGGGACCGAGACCCAGTACTTC. Translation: CASTIQGTETQYF.

J is TRBJ2-1 and V is TRBV4-3, with D perhaps matching TRBD1 or TRBD2 (5 bases each). Germline CDR1 LGHNA, CDR2 YSLEER. V shed 4 bases and J shed 4 bases, with 17 bases lying between them. This CDR3 spans 16 amino acids. CDR3 loop: CASSPTGVRAYNEQFF. For the CDR3, the DNA is TGCGCCAGCAGCCCTACAGGTGTGAGGGCGTACAATGAGCAGTTCTTC.

V usage is TRBV5-5 and J usage is TRBJ2-1; 7 bases align to TRBD1. With 4 bases clipped from V and 6 bases from J, the junction kept 13 bases outside the gene matches. Germline V CDR1 and CDR2: SGHKS, YYEKEE (reference sequence). The CDR3 sequence is 16 residues long. The CDR3: CASSESDRRSGNEQFF. The CDR3 nucleotides read TGTGCCAGCAGCGAATCGGACAGGAGGTCGGGCAATGAGCAGTTCTTC.

The chain carries TRBV9 and TRBJ1-1, with D tentatively TRBD1 (6 bases). The CDR3 contains 16 residues. Germline assignment: CDR1 SGDLS and CDR2 YYNGEE. V was shortened by 4 bases and J by 5 bases, with 21 bases between the two germline ends. CDR3 residues: CASSLTPAGARTEAFF. As DNA, the CDR3 is TGTGCCAGCAGCCTAACCCCCGCGGGGGCGCGAACTGAAGCTTTCTTT.

The V and J genes are TRBV6-8 and TRBJ2-1; TRBD2 is a possible D gene (5 bases). The CDR3 length is 11 residues. Germline CDR1 and CDR2: MNHGY and SAAAGT. The ends were cut back, 5 bases at V and 14 bases at J, with 13 bases in the middle. CDR3 region: CASSGKPGEFF. The CDR3 DNA reads TGTGCCAGCAGTGGAAAACCCGGGGAGTTCTTC.